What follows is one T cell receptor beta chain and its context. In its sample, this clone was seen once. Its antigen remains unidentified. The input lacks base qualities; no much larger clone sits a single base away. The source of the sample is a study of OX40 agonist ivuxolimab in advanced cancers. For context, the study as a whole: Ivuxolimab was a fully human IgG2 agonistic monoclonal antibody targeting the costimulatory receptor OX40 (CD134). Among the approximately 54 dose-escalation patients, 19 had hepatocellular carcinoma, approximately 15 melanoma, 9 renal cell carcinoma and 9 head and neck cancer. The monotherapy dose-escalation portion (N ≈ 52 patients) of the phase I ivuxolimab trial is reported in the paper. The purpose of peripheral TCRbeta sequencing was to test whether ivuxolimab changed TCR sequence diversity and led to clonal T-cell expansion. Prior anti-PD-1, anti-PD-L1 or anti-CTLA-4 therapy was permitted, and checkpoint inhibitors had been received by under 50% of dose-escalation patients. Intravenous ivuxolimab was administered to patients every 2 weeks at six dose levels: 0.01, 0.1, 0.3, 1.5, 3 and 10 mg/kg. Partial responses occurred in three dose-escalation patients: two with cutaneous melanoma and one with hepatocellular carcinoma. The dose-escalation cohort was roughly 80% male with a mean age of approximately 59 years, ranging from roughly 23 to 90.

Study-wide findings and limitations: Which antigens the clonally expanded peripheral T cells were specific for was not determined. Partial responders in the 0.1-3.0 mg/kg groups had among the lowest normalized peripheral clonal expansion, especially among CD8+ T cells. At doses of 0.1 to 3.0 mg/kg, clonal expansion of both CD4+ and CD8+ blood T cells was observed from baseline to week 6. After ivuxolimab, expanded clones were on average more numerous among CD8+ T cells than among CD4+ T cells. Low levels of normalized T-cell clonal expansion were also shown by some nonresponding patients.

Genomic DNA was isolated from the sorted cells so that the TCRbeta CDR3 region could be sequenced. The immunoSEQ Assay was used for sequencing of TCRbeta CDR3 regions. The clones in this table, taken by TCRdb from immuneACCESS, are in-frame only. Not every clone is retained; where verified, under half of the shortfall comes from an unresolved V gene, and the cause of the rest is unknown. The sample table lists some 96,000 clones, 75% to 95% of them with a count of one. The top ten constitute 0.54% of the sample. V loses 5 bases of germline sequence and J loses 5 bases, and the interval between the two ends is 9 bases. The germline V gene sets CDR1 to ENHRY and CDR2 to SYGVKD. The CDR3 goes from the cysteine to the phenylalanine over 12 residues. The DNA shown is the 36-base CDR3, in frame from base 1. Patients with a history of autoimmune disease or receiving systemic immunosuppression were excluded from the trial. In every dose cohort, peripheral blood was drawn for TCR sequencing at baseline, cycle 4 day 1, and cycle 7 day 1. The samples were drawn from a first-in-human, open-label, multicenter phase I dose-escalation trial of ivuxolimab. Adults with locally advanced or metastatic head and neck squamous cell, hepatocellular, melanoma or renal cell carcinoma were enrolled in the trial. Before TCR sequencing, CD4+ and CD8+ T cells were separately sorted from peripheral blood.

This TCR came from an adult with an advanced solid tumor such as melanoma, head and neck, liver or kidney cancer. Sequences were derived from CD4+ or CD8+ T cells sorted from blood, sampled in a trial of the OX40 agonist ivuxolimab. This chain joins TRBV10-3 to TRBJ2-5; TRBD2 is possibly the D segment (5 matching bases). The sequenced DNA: TGTGCCATCAGTAGCGGCTTGGAGACCCAGTACTTC. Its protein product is CAISSGLETQYF.